These 25 T cell receptor beta chains originate from one sample sequenced in a study of blood T cell repertoires in COVID-19. Data came from immunoSEQ multiplex PCR; TCRdb stores just in-frame clones and leaves some out. Altogether 250,000 or so clones are present, approximately 82% being singletons, with the ten largest covering under 2%. The specimen was peripheral blood. The receptors stem from an elderly woman with acute or convalescent COVID-19.

J is TRBJ1-6 and V is TRBV6-5; 7 bases agree with TRBD1. The junction had 14 bases not matched to a gene; V was cut back by 9 bases and J by 9 bases. The CDR3 loop spans 15 amino acids. The V gene's germline CDR1 is MNHEY and CDR2 SVGAGI. CDR3 in DNA: TGTGCCAGTCTTATTGCCGGGACAGCGACTTCACCCCTCCACTTT. It encodes CASLIAGTATSPLHF.

The chain employs TRBV27 and TRBJ1-1, with unresolved D. V lost 4 bases, J lost 3 bases, and 15 bases lay in between. Germline V CDR1 and CDR2: MNHEY, SMNVEV (reference sequence). The CDR3 has 15 residues. The CDR3 region is CASSSQQVFYTEAFF. The DNA of the CDR3 is TGTGCCAGCAGTTCACAGCAGGTTTTTTACACTGAAGCTTTCTTT.

The CDR3: CASRQGTTEGQPQHF. DNA for the CDR3: TGTGCCAGCAGACAGGGGACCACCGAGGGCCAGCCCCAGCATTTT. V and J are TRBV2 and TRBJ1-5, with 7 nucleotides matching TRBD1. The ends lost 6 bases at V and 7 bases at J; junction bases unmatched: 12. The CDR3 contains 15 residues. The germline gives CDR1 SNHLY, CDR2 FYNNEI.

The CDR3 DNA reads TGTGCCAGCAGCTTGGGCGGAGGCAGTGAAAAACTGTTTTTT. Its translation is CASSLGGGSEKLFF. The chain employs TRBV5-5 and TRBJ1-4; no definite D call. Trimming stripped 0 bases from V and 7 bases from J, with 10 bases between. This CDR3 is 14 amino acids long. Germline values: CDR1 SGHKS, CDR2 YYEKEE (reference sequence).

V is TRBV6-2 or TRBV6-3 and J is TRBJ1-1; 7 bases line up with TRBD1. V lost 6 bases to trimming and J lost 6 bases; unmatched junction nucleotides: 10. The CDR3 runs to 14 residues. The germline V gene has CDR1 MNHEY and CDR2 SVGEGT. The CDR3 region has the DNA TGTGCCAGCAGCGTGGCTGGGACAGCCTCTGAAGCTTTCTTT. This gives the protein CASSVAGTASEAFF.

The chain employs TRBV6-6 and TRBJ1-1, with a possible D match to TRBD1 (5 bases). Trimming cost V 0 bases and J 1 base, with 9 bases left between them. The CDR3 totals 15 residues. The germline gives CDR1 MNHNY, CDR2 SVGAGI (reference sequence). CDR3 sequence: CASSYSPGSNTEAFF. The DNA for the CDR3 is TGTGCCAGCAGTTACTCTCCAGGGTCGAACACTGAAGCTTTCTTT.

The chain carries TRBV4-3 and TRBJ2-7; TRBD1 might be the D (6 bases). Germline CDR1 reads LGHNA; CDR2 reads YSLEER. The CDR3 length is 14 residues. The V end lost 3 bases, the J end lost 4 bases, and 13 bases lay between the germline ends. The CDR3 spells CASSHGGQGYEQYF. CDR3 sequence (DNA): TGCGCCAGCAGCCATGGGGGCCAAGGTTACGAGCAGTACTTC.

This clone occurred once. This chain connects TRBV5-1 to TRBJ2-5; the D gene is possibly TRBD2 (6 bases). The CDR3 has 13 residues. V lost 4 bases to trimming and J lost 5 bases, with 12 bases between them. Germline loops: CDR1 SGHRS, CDR2 YFSETQ. The chain's CDR3 is CASSPWGRETQYF. The CDR3 nucleotides are TGCGCCAGCAGCCCCTGGGGGAGGGAGACCCAGTACTTC.

V and J are TRBV9 and TRBJ2-3; TRBD1 matches at 8 bases. The V and J ends lost 4 bases and 1 base, in that order; junction bases with no gene match: 5. Germline V lookup: CDR1 SGDLS, CDR2 YYNGEE. There are 15 residues in the CDR3. Written as DNA, the CDR3 is TGTGCCAGCAGCTACGGGACAGGCCGCACAGATACGCAGTATTTT. It translates to CASSYGTGRTDTQYF.

V is TRBV11-2 and J is TRBJ1-3; no firm D call. The germline V gene has CDR1 SGHAT and CDR2 FQNNGV. CDR3 length: 14 residues. Deletions cut 5 bases from V and 7 bases from J, with 15 bases between. Written as DNA, the CDR3 is TGTGCCAGCAGCCCAAGCGGTATACAGAACACCATATATTTT. It encodes CASSPSGIQNTIYF.

The table lists this clone with a few counts. V gene TRBV5-1 combines with J gene TRBJ1-2, with D unclear. Trimming removed 1 base at V and 3 bases at J, with 13 bases between. The CDR3 consists of 15 residues. CDR1 is SGHRS, CDR2 YFSETQ, per germline. CDR3 in DNA: TGCGCCAGCAGCTTGTCTAAGGAGTGGTACTATGGCTACACCTTC. Its translation: CASSLSKEWYYGYTF.

The chain couples TRBV7-9 to TRBJ1-2; TRBD1 aligns across 9 bases. The J segment lost 7 bases and the V segment lost 5 bases, leaving 11 bases of the junction unmatched. CDR1 and CDR2 (germline): SEHNR, FQNEAQ (reference sequence). The length of the CDR3 is 15 residues. DNA for the CDR3: TGTGCCAGCAGCACAACTACAGGGGGCATATCTGGCTACACCTTC. Amino acid sequence: CASSTTTGGISGYTF.

The chain uses TRBV6-6 and TRBJ1-4; the D is unclear. There are 15 residues in the CDR3. Germline V gives CDR1 MNHNY, CDR2 SVGAGI (reference sequence). Trimming pared 2 bases from V and 0 bases from J, leaving 7 bases between. The CDR3 coding sequence is TGTGCCAGCAGTTACATGGCGGCAACTAATGAAAAACTGTTTTTT. Encoded protein: CASSYMAATNEKLFF.

On this clone itself: At the DNA level, this CDR3 is encoded by other sequences in the same sample as well. The rearrangement joins TRBV6-2 or TRBV6-3 to TRBJ2-2; D remains ambiguous. Deletions cut 2 bases from V and 1 base from J, with 5 bases between. The V gene's germline CDR1 is MNHEY and CDR2 SVGEGT. This CDR3 has 14 amino acids. The CDR3 protein is CASSYGRNTGELFF. The CDR3 nucleotides are TGTGCCAGCAGTTACGGGCGGAACACCGGGGAGCTGTTTTTT.

This chain links TRBV4-1 with TRBJ1-1, with 7 bases lining up with TRBD1. The V and J ends lost 3 bases and 7 bases, in that order; junction bases with no gene match: 11. This CDR3 is built from 15 residues. Germline CDR1 MGHRA, CDR2 YSYEKL. CDR3 protein: CASSQPAGGSFEAFF. The DNA of the CDR3 is TGCGCCAGCAGCCAGCCCGCAGGGGGGAGTTTTGAAGCTTTCTTT.

A note on this clone: Other DNA variants within this sample encode the same CDR3. The chain carries TRBV5-1 and TRBJ2-7; 9 bases agree with TRBD1. The CDR3 has 14 residues. Per the germline V gene, CDR1 is SGHRS and CDR2 is YFSETQ. V was pared by 0 bases and J by 3 bases, with 1 base of the junction left unmatched. The CDR3 nucleotides read TGCGCCAGCAGCTTGGGACAGGGGGGCTACGAGCAGTACTTC. Its translation is CASSLGQGGYEQYF.

The J gene is TRBJ2-3, the V gene TRBV4-2; D may be TRBD2 (6 bases). The CDR3 is 15 amino acids. The V and J ends lost 7 bases and 0 bases respectively, with 14 bases between them. From germline, CDR1 is LGHNA and CDR2 YNFKEQ. The CDR3 DNA reads as TGTGCCAGCACTACTAGCCGGACTAGCACAGATACGCAGTATTTT. Amino acids: CASTTSRTSTDTQYF.

This clone was observed a single time. The chain uses TRBV3-1 (or the pseudogene TRBV3-2) and TRBJ1-2; 8 bases agree with TRBD1. The CDR3 has 14 amino acids. Germline V CDR1 and CDR2: LGHDT, YNNKEL (reference sequence). V lost 4 bases and J lost 4; bases outside the gene matches: 5. CDR3 in DNA: TGTGCCAGCAGCCCGGGACAGGAACGCTATGGCTACACCTTC. Translating gives CASSPGQERYGYTF.

A single count supports this clone. The J gene is TRBJ2-3, the V gene TRBV2; the D gene is possibly TRBD2 (6 bases). The V and J ends lost 6 bases and 0 bases respectively, with 10 bases between them. Germline V CDR1 and CDR2: SNHLY, FYNNEI. The CDR3 length is 14 residues. The chain's CDR3 is CASRYGTSTDTQYF. The CDR3 DNA sequence: TGTGCCAGCAGATACGGGACTAGCACAGATACGCAGTATTTT.

The chain has TRBV7-8 and TRBJ1-2, with D maybe TRBD1 (6 bases). The CDR3 extends over 13 amino acids. CDR1 is SGHVS, CDR2 FQNEAQ, per germline. The germline V and J ends were trimmed by 5 bases and 2 bases, with 9 bases remaining between them. The chain's CDR3 is CASSPDRNYGYTF. The DNA for the CDR3 is TGTGCCAGCAGCCCCGACAGGAACTATGGCTACACCTTC.

This clone turned up a few times. The J gene is TRBJ2-2, the V gene TRBV7-3; 15 nucleotides agree with TRBD2. Trimming cost V 5 bases and J 6 bases; bases outside gene matches: 4. This CDR3 region has 16 residues. Per germline, CDR1 SGHTA and CDR2 FQGTGA. The CDR3, as DNA: TGTGCCAGCAGCCCCGGGACTAGCGGGGGGTCCGGGGAGCTGTTTTTT. The encoded protein is CASSPGTSGGSGELFF.

The chain uses TRBV2 and TRBJ1-5; the D is unclear. The CDR3 loop spans 13 amino acids. V lost 6 bases, J lost 2 bases, and 8 bases lay in between. Germline V gene lookup returns CDR1 SNHLY and CDR2 FYNNEI. The CDR3: CASRGSRNQPQHF. CDR3 sequence (DNA): TGTGCCAGCAGGGGCAGTCGCAATCAGCCCCAGCATTTT.

The chain links TRBV2 to TRBJ1-4; 8 bases are shared with TRBD1. Losses at the gene ends were 4 bases for V and 7 bases for J; bases not matched to a gene: 5. This CDR3 has 14 amino acids. Germline V gene sequence: CDR1 SNHLY, CDR2 FYNNEI. CDR3 loop: CASSARTGTEKLFF. The CDR3 region has the DNA TGTGCCAGCAGTGCCAGGACAGGGACTGAAAAACTGTTTTTT.

V usage is TRBV5-4 and J usage is TRBJ2-7; the match to TRBD1 covers 7 bases. The CDR3 runs to 14 residues. Germline CDR1 and CDR2: SGHNT and YYREEE (reference sequence). V dropped 0 bases and J dropped 3; count of bases not matched to a gene: 3. CDR3 in amino acids: CASSLGGGSYEQYF. CDR3 bases: TGTGCCAGCAGCTTGGGAGGGGGCAGCTACGAGCAGTACTTC.

This clone was seen a single time. J is TRBJ2-7 and V is TRBV15; 11 bases match TRBD2. Germline CDR1 LNHNV, CDR2 YYDKDF (reference sequence). This CDR3 spans 19 amino acids. V shed 0 bases, J shed 9 bases, and the junction held 19 bases outside the gene matches. The chain's CDR3 is CATSRDKDRVRLAGHRQYF. CDR3 bases: TGTGCCACCAGCAGAGATAAGGACAGGGTTCGACTAGCGGGACACCGGCAGTACTTC.